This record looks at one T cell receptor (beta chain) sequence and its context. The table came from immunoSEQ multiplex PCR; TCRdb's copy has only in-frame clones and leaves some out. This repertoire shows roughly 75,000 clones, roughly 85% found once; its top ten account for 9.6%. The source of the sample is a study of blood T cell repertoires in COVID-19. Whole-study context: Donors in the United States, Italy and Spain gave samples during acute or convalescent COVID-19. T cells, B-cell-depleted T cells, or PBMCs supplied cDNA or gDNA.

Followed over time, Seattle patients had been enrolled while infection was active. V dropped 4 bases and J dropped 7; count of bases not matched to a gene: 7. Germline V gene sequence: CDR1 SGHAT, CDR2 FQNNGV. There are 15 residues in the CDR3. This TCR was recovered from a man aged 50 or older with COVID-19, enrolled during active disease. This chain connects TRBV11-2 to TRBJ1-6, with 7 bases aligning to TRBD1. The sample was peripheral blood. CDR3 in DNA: TGTGCCAGCAGCTACAGGGGTGGTGGGAATTCACCCCTCCACTTT. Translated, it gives CASSYRGGGNSPLHF. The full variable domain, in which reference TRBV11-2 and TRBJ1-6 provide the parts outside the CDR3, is EAGVAQSPRYKIIEKRQSVAFWCNPISGHATLYWYQQILGQGPKLLIQFQNNGVVDDSQLPKDRFSAERLKGVDSTLKIQPAKLEDSAVYLCASSYRGGGNSPLHFGNGTRLTVT.